This T cell receptor beta chain was retrieved from a study of beta chain features in type 1 diabetes. Study-level information: Sorted cells numbering approximately 110,000,000 were examined across all samples.

General study findings and limits: Across all four CD4+ subsets, people with type 1 diabetes showed modestly shorter TCRB CDR3s. PCR might favor shorter templates, equally in patients and controls. The study found fewer insertions and more deletions at VDJ junctions in type 1 diabetes patients.

Every bit of the isolated RNA underwent reverse transcription, so sequencing read expressed TCRB transcripts. Sequencing was performed with immunoSEQ multiplex PCR; in TCRdb, only in-frame clones are kept and a portion is missing. The table has about 700,000 clones, roughly an eighth seen once. The CDR3 length is 14 residues. Germline lookup yields CDR1 MGHDK and CDR2 SYGVNS. Trimming left V 4 bases short and J 0 bases short, with 9 bases between. Concerning this clone itself: The target antigen is unknown.

The sequence came from a man younger than 35 with type 1 diabetes. J is TRBJ1-1 and V is TRBV25-1, with D tentatively TRBD1 (5 bases). The source material was naive CD4+ T cells from blood. The CDR3 sequence: CASSGDRMNTEAFF. The CDR3 nucleotides are TGTGCCAGCAGTGGTGACAGAATGAACACTGAAGCTTTCTTT.